This T cell receptor (beta chain) came from a study of control samples from healthy donors and cancer patients. Clones were sequenced by immunoSEQ multiplex PCR, and TCRdb holds only the in-frame ones, with some missing. This table holds 95,000 to 120,000 clones, roughly 79% found once. CDR3 size: 15 residues. Germline V gene sequence: CDR1 SGHAT, CDR2 FQNNGV. Trimming cost V 4 bases and J 4 bases; bases outside gene matches: 8. This chain joins TRBV11-2 and TRBJ2-5; 8 bases agree with TRBD1. This receptor was taken from a young man in good health. Sequenced sample: blood. This CDR3 is CASSWTGQGGETQYF. The CDR3 nucleotides read TGTGCCAGCAGCTGGACAGGACAGGGAGGAGAGACCCAGTACTTC.